The present T cell receptor (beta chain) was sequenced within a study of blood T cell repertoires in COVID-19. Assay used: immunoSEQ multiplex PCR; TCRdb lists only in-frame clones, some missing. The data contain roughly 140,000 clones, approximately 89% of them singletons. Germline V lookup: CDR1 SGHRS, CDR2 YFSETQ. The length of the CDR3 is 12 residues. The V gene lost 7 bases and the J gene lost 3 bases, with 11 bases spanning the gap. This rearrangement joins TRBV5-1 to TRBJ2-7; D is perhaps TRBD1 (6 bases). The clonotype was recovered from a human donor in a cohort sampled during active COVID-19. Sequencing input: peripheral blood. DNA for the CDR3: TGCGCCAGCTCCAGGGGAGACTACGAGCAGTACTTC. This sequence encodes CASSRGDYEQYF.